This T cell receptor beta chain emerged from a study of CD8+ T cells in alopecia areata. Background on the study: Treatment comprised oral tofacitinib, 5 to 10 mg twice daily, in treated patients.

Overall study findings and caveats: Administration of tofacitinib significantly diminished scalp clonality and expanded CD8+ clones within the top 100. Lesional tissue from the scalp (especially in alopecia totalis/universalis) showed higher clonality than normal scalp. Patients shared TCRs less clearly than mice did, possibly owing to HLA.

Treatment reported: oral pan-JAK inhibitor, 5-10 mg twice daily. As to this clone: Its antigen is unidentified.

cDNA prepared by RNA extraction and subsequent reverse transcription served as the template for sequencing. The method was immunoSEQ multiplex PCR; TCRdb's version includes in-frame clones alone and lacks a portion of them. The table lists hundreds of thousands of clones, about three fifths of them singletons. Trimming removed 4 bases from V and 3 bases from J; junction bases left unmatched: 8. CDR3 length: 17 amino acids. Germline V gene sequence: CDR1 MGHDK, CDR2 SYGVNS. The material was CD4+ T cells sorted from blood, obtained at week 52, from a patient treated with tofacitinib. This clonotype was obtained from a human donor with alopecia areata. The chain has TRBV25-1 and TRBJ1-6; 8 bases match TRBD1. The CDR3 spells CASSASQGANYNSPLHF. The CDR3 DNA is TGTGCCAGCAGTGCATCCCAGGGGGCGAACTATAATTCACCCCTCCACTTT. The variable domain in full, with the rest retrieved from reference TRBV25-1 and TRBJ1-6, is EADIYQTPRYLVIGTGKKITLECSQTMGHDKMYWYQQDPGMELHLIHYSYGVNSTEKGDLSSESTVSRIRTEHFPLTLESARPSHTSQYLCASSASQGANYNSPLHFGNGTRLTVT.